A single sample is the source of the 27 T cell receptor beta chains below, sequenced in a study of shared clonotypes between healthy human individuals. The method was immunoSEQ multiplex PCR; TCRdb's version includes in-frame clones alone and lacks a portion of them. The table records more than 2 million clones, over 85% of them present only once. The naive CD8 subset, CD45RO-negative cells positively selected for CCR7, excluded terminally differentiated effector memory CD45RA+ cells. What was sequenced was naive CD8+ T cells from PBMCs. The receptors stem from a man between 18 and 35 years old in good health. Some clones in this sample may be carry-over from other donors' samples.

The V gene is TRBV30, the J gene TRBJ2-2; D is undetermined. The CDR3 has 13 amino acids. The germline V gene has CDR1 GTSNPN and CDR2 SVGIG (reference sequence). The V end lost 8 bases, the J end lost 4 bases, and 14 bases lay between the germline ends. The CDR3 protein is CAPLWTLTGELFF. CDR3 nucleotides: TGTGCCCCTTTGTGGACCCTCACCGGGGAGCTGTTTTTT. Variable domain in full (rest from reference TRBV30 and TRBJ2-2): SQTIHQWPATLVQPVGSPLSLECTVEGTSNPNLYWYRQAAGRGLQLLFYSVGIGQISSEVPQNLSASRPQDRQFILSSKKLLLSDSGFYLCAPLWTLTGELFFGEGSRLTVL.

This clone has only one observation. The DNA for the CDR3 is TGTGCCAGCAGTTTTTCGCGATCCTACAATGAGCAGTTCTTC. Translation: CASSFSRSYNEQFF. The chain is built from TRBV27 and TRBJ2-1, with D hard to call. The V gene lost 3 bases and the J gene lost 1 base, with 7 bases spanning the gap. Germline V gives CDR1 MNHEY, CDR2 SMNVEV (reference sequence). The CDR3 contains 14 residues.

This clone has a single count. The chain couples TRBV10-1 to TRBJ2-1, with D possibly called TRBD1 or TRBD2 (6 bases each). The V gene lost 2 bases and the J gene lost 4 bases, with 9 bases spanning the gap. CDR3 size: 14 residues. Germline V gene data show CDR1 as WNHNN and CDR2 as SYGVQD (reference sequence). The CDR3 loop is CASSETGRYNEQFF. In DNA form, the CDR3 reads TGCGCCAGCAGTGAGACAGGGAGGTACAATGAGCAGTTCTTC.

The genes are TRBV5-6 and TRBJ2-5, with TRBD2 as a possible D gene (5 bases). Germline lookup yields CDR1 SGHDT and CDR2 YYEEEE. Trimming stripped 4 bases from V and 0 bases from J, with 13 bases between. The CDR3 totals 15 residues. CDR3 DNA: TGTGCCAGCAGCCCCTCGGACTCGTACCAAGAGACCCAGTACTTC. It codes for CASSPSDSYQETQYF.

The chain combines TRBV28 with TRBJ2-7, with D unresolved. CDR1 is MDHEN and CDR2 is SYDVKM in the germline V gene. This CDR3 has 14 amino acids. With 2 bases removed from V and 0 bases from J, the gap between germline ends came to 8 bases. The CDR3 here is CASSLSENSYEQYF. DNA of the CDR3: TGTGCCAGCAGTTTAAGCGAAAACTCCTACGAGCAGTACTTC.

This chain joins TRBV7-9 and TRBJ1-4, with D possibly being TRBD1 (6 bases). The V end lost 4 bases, the J end lost 4 bases, and 13 bases lay between the germline ends. The CDR3 runs 15 residues. CDR1 SEHNR and CDR2 FQNEAQ come from the germline V gene (reference sequence). CDR3 sequence reads: CASSSRTDSNEKLFF. CDR3 sequence (DNA): TGTGCCAGCAGCTCGAGGACAGACAGTAATGAAAAACTGTTTTTT.

This chain uses TRBV10-3 with TRBJ1-1, with TRBD1 as a possible D gene (6 bases). Germline CDR1 is ENHRY and CDR2 is SYGVKD. The V gene lost 4 bases and the J gene lost 4 bases, with 19 bases spanning the gap. The CDR3 extends over 16 amino acids. CDR3 amino acids: CAISADQGGLSTEAFF. DNA for the CDR3: TGTGCCATCAGTGCGGACCAAGGGGGACTGTCCACTGAAGCTTTCTTT.

The rearrangement uses TRBV28 and TRBJ2-1, with D perhaps TRBD1 (6 bases). V shed 2 bases and J shed 5 bases, with 13 bases lying between them. The CDR3 loop spans 15 amino acids. Germline CDR1 is MDHEN and CDR2 is SYDVKM. The CDR3 reads CASSLGQTLHNEQFF. As DNA, the CDR3 is TGTGCCAGCAGTTTAGGACAGACCCTCCACAATGAGCAGTTCTTC.

The chain links TRBV4-1 to TRBJ2-1; 12 nucleotides line up with TRBD1. The CDR3 has 17 residues. CDR1 MGHRA and CDR2 YSYEKL come from the germline V gene. The V and J ends lost 4 bases and 6 bases, in that order; junction bases with no gene match: 10. DNA for the CDR3: TGCGCCAGCAGCCCCTTCGGGACAGGGGGCGCCCTCAATGAGCAGTTCTTC. This codes for CASSPFGTGGALNEQFF.

This clone was detected only once. V and J are TRBV5-8 and TRBJ2-1, with 8 bases fitting TRBD2. Looked up from germline, CDR1 is SGHTS and CDR2 is YDEGEE. CDR3 length: 16 residues. J gave up 9 bases and V 0 bases, and 11 bases lay outside the gene matches. Written as DNA, the CDR3 is TGTGCCAGCAGCTTGGGGTCCAGCGGGAGCGGGAGTGAGCAGTTCTTC. This codes for CASSLGSSGSGSEQFF.

V gene TRBV29-1 combines with J gene TRBJ2-7; TRBD1 aligns across 7 bases. Looked up from germline, CDR1 is SQVTM and CDR2 is ANQGSEA. The CDR3 runs to 13 residues. V lost 6 bases, J lost 2 bases, and 7 bases stayed unmatched. CDR3 in amino acids: CSVPGQKAYEQYF. The CDR3 DNA is TGCAGCGTACCGGGACAGAAAGCCTACGAGCAGTACTTC.

The V gene is TRBV2, the J gene TRBJ1-5; D may be TRBD1 (5 bases). V lost 11 bases, J lost 4 bases, and 21 bases lay in between. The CDR3 has 15 amino acids. Looked up from germline, CDR1 is SNHLY and CDR2 is FYNNEI. CDR3 region: CASSLGRELNQPQHF. The CDR3 bases are TGTGCCTCCTCCCTTGGCAGGGAGCTAAATCAGCCCCAGCATTTT.

The V gene is TRBV20-1, the J gene TRBJ1-2, with 7 bases that match TRBD1. There are 11 residues in the CDR3. The germline gives CDR1 DFQATT, CDR2 SNEGSKA (reference sequence). V dropped 5 bases and J dropped 8; count of bases not matched to a gene: 5. CDR3 coding DNA: TGCAGTGCTCTAGGACAGGAGGGCTACACCTTC. Encoded protein: CSALGQEGYTF.

V gene TRBV29-1 combines with J gene TRBJ2-1, with 13 bases that match TRBD2. The CDR3 consists of 16 residues. V shed 1 base, J shed 7 bases, and the junction held 7 bases outside the gene matches. Germline CDR1 is SQVTM and CDR2 is ANQGSEA. CDR3 sequence: CSVEGTSGSVANEQFF. The CDR3 DNA reads TGCAGCGTTGAAGGGACTAGCGGGAGTGTAGCGAATGAGCAGTTCTTC.

The V gene is TRBV6-6, the J gene TRBJ1-1; tentatively, D is TRBD1 (5 bases). The CDR3 is 14 amino acids. Germline V gene data show CDR1 as MNHNY and CDR2 as SVGAGI (reference sequence). Trimming shortened V by 6 bases and J by 4 bases, and 15 bases separated the two germline ends. The DNA of the CDR3 is TGTGCCAGCAGCCCAACCGGCAGGGTCACTGAAGCTTTCTTT. Its translation: CASSPTGRVTEAFF.

This rearrangement joins TRBV5-8 to TRBJ1-1; D not resolved. Germline lookup yields CDR1 SGHTS and CDR2 YDEGEE. The CDR3 length is 16 residues. Trimming stripped 5 bases from V and 0 bases from J, with 17 bases between. CDR3: CASRLYQTVLNTEAFF. The CDR3 DNA reads as TGTGCCAGCAGACTTTACCAGACGGTACTGAACACTGAAGCTTTCTTT.

This chain links TRBV19 with TRBJ1-1; D is undetermined. The CDR3 runs 14 residues. The V end was cut by 3 bases, the J end by 0 bases, with 8 bases between. Germline loops: CDR1 LNHDA, CDR2 SQIVND (reference sequence). The CDR3 is CASSISRMNTEAFF. The CDR3 DNA sequence: TGTGCCAGTAGTATTTCCCGGATGAACACTGAAGCTTTCTTT. Full variable domain (outside the CDR3, taken from reference TRBV19 and TRBJ1-1): DGGITQSPKYLFRKEGQNVTLSCEQNLNHDAMYWYRQDPGQGLRLIYYSQIVNDFQKGDIAEGYSVSREKKESFPLTVTSAQKNPTAFYLCASSISRMNTEAFFGQGTRLTVV.

This chain's CDR3 is CASSHQLAGGPTHEQYF. CDR3 bases: TGCGCCAGCAGCCACCAACTAGCGGGAGGCCCCACCCACGAGCAGTACTTC. The V and J genes are TRBV5-1 and TRBJ2-7, with TRBD2 matching 12 bases. The length of the CDR3 is 17 residues. Germline CDR1 and CDR2: SGHRS and YFSETQ. V lost 4 bases, J lost 5 bases, and 13 bases stayed unmatched.

Concerning this clone: This sample includes further DNA sequences coding for the same CDR3. V is TRBV27 and J is TRBJ2-5; D may be TRBD1 (6 bases). There are 13 residues in the CDR3. Looked up from germline, CDR1 is MNHEY and CDR2 is SMNVEV (reference sequence). The V end was cut by 5 bases, the J end by 5 bases, with 12 bases between. CDR3 nucleotide sequence: TGTGCCAGCAGTCTAGGGGGACGGGAGACCCAGTACTTC. Its translation: CASSLGGRETQYF.

The chain has TRBV7-2 and TRBJ2-1; D may be TRBD2 (5 bases). Germline CDR1 is SGHTA and CDR2 is FQGNSA. CDR3 length: 15 amino acids. V was trimmed by 5 bases and J by 12 bases, leaving 23 bases between them. CDR3 residues: CASSPSLGLAASQFF. CDR3 DNA sequence: TGTGCCAGCAGCCCCTCCCTTGGCCTAGCTGCTTCGCAGTTCTTC.

The chain joins TRBV7-9 to TRBJ2-1, with TRBD2 identical over 8 bases. Trimming cost V 5 bases and J 7 bases; bases outside gene matches: 16. The germline CDR1 and CDR2 sequences are SEHNR and FQNEAQ (reference sequence). The CDR3 is 17 residues long. This chain's CDR3 is CASSPASVTSGHNEQFF. CDR3 DNA: TGTGCCAGCAGCCCGGCGTCGGTAACTAGCGGTCATAATGAGCAGTTCTTC.

V usage is TRBV29-1 and J usage is TRBJ2-1; D unclear. CDR3 length equals 19 residues. CDR1 and CDR2 (germline): SQVTM, ANQGSEA. The V and J ends lost 2 bases and 3 bases respectively, with 26 bases between them. CDR3 loop: CSVESDSKSDLNRYNEQFF. The CDR3 DNA is TGCAGCGTTGAATCTGACTCAAAATCAGACTTAAATCGCTACAATGAGCAGTTCTTC.

A word on this clone: Other DNA sequences of this sample code for an identical CDR3. This chain links TRBV10-3 with TRBJ2-7; tentatively, D is TRBD1 (5 bases). Germline V lookup: CDR1 ENHRY, CDR2 SYGVKD. The CDR3 is made up of 13 amino acids. With 0 bases removed from V and 4 bases from J, the gap between germline ends came to 7 bases. This CDR3 is CAISESGPYEQYF. The CDR3 coding sequence is TGTGCCATCAGTGAGTCGGGGCCATACGAGCAGTACTTC.

The chain carries TRBV4-3 and TRBJ1-5; no firm D call. V was shortened by 3 bases and J by 1 base, with 4 bases between the two germline ends. The length of the CDR3 is 13 residues. The germline V gene encodes CDR1 LGHNA and CDR2 YSLEER. The CDR3 DNA reads as TGCGCCAGCAGCCAGGGCAGCAATCAGCCCCAGCATTTT. Amino acids: CASSQGSNQPQHF.

This clone was counted a few times. In DNA form, the CDR3 reads TGCAGTGCTAACTATGGCTACACCTTC. It yields the protein CSANYGYTF. This chain uses TRBV20-1 with TRBJ1-2, with D hard to call. Germline-derived CDR1 and CDR2 are DFQATT and SNEGSKA (reference sequence). The CDR3 loop spans 9 amino acids. Trimming shortened V by 4 bases and J by 3 bases, and 0 bases separated the two germline ends.

The sample holds one count of this clone. The CDR3 DNA follows: TGCGCCAGCAGCCCCCGGGACACACGTTCCGAGCAGTACTTC. Amino acids: CASSPRDTRSEQYF. The chain links TRBV4-1 to TRBJ2-7; tentatively, D is TRBD1 (6 bases). Per germline, CDR1 MGHRA and CDR2 YSYEKL. The germline V and J ends were trimmed by 4 bases and 6 bases, with 16 bases remaining between them. This CDR3 contains 14 residues.

J is TRBJ2-1 and V is TRBV5-6, with a tentative D call TRBD2 (6 bases). V lost 2 bases to trimming and J lost 6 bases, with 15 bases between them. There are 15 residues in the CDR3. Germline values: CDR1 SGHDT, CDR2 YYEEEE. CDR3 bases: TGTGCCAGCAGCTTATACGAGGGACTCATCAATGAGCAGTTCTTC. It specifies CASSLYEGLINEQFF.